This T cell receptor beta chain was recovered during a study of a mutant IDH1 vaccine in newly diagnosed glioma. TCRdb's copy holds only in-frame clones and misses some; the assay was immunoSEQ multiplex PCR. The sample lists around 33,000 clones, about 88% occurring once. Per the germline V gene, CDR1 is KGHSH and CDR2 is LQKENI. Deletions cut 3 bases from V and 0 bases from J, with 6 bases between. This CDR3 has 13 amino acids. As for time point: baseline, week 1 (first vaccination visit). Treatment defined: pre-vaccination baseline after standard-of-care therapy. The material sequenced was PBMCs, taken from a glioma patient treated with radiotherapy, temozolomide or both. The V and J genes are TRBV18 and TRBJ2-7; no reliable D call. The sequence derives from a woman in her thirties or forties with glioma. The CDR3: CASSPLSSYEQYF. As DNA, the CDR3 is TGTGCCAGCTCACCTCTGAGCTCCTACGAGCAGTACTTC.